This T cell receptor beta chain was captured by sequencing in a study of OX40 agonist ivuxolimab in advanced cancers. Clones were sequenced by immunoSEQ multiplex PCR, and TCRdb holds only the in-frame ones, with some missing. Among 55,000 to 70,000 clones listed, approximately 83% were seen once. V was trimmed by 4 bases and J by 8 bases, leaving 18 bases between them. Germline CDR1 and CDR2: SGDLS and YYNGEE. The CDR3 is made up of 14 amino acids. This chain uses TRBV9 with TRBJ1-2, with D tentatively TRBD1 (6 bases). This specimen consisted of CD4+ or CD8+ T cells sorted from blood, obtained in a trial of the OX40 agonist ivuxolimab. This receptor was obtained from an adult with an advanced solid tumor such as melanoma, head and neck, liver or kidney cancer. CDR3 residues: CASSLSGGTGGYTF. CDR3 coding DNA: TGTGCCAGCAGCCTAAGTGGGGGCACGGGGGGCTACACCTTC.